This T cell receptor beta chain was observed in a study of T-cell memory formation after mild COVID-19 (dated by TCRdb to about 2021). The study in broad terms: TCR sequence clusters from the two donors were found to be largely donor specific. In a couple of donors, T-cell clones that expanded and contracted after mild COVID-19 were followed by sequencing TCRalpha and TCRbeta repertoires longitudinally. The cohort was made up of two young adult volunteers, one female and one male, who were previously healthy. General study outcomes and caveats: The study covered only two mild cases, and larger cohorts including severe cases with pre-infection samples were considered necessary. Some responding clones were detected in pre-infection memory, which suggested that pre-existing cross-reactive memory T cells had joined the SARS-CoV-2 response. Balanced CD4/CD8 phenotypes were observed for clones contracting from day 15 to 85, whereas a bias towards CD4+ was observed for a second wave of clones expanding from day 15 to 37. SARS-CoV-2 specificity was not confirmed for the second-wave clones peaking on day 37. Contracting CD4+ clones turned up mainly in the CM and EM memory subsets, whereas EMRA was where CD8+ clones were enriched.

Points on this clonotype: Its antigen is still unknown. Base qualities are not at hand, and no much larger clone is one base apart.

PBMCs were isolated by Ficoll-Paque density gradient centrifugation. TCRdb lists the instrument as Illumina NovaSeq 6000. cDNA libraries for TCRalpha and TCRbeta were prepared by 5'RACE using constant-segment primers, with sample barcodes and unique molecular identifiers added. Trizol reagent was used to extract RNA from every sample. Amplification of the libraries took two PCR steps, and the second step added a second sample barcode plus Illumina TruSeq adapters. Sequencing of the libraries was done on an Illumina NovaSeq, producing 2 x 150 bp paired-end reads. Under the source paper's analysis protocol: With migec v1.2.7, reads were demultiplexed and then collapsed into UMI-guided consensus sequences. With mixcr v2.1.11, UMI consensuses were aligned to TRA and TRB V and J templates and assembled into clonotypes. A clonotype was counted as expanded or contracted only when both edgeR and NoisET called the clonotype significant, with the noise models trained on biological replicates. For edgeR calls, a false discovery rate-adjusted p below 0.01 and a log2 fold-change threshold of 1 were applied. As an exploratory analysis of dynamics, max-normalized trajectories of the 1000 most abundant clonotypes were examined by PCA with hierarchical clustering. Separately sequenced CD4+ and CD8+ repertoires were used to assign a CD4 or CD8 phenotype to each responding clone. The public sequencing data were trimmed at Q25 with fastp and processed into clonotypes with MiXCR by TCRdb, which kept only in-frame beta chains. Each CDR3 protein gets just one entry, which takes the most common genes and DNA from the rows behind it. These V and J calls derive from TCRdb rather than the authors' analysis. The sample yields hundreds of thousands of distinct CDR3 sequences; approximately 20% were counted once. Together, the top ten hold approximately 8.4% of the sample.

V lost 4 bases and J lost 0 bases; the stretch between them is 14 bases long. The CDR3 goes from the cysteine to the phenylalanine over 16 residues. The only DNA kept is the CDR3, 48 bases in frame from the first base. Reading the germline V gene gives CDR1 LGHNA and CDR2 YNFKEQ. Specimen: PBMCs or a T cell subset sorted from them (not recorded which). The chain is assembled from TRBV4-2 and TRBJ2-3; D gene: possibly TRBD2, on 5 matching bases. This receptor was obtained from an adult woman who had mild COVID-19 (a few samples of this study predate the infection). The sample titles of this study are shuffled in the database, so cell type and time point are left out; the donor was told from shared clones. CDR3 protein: CASSPGKRQSTDTQYF. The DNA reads TGTGCCAGCAGCCCCGGGAAGCGGCAGAGCACAGATACGCAGTATTTT.